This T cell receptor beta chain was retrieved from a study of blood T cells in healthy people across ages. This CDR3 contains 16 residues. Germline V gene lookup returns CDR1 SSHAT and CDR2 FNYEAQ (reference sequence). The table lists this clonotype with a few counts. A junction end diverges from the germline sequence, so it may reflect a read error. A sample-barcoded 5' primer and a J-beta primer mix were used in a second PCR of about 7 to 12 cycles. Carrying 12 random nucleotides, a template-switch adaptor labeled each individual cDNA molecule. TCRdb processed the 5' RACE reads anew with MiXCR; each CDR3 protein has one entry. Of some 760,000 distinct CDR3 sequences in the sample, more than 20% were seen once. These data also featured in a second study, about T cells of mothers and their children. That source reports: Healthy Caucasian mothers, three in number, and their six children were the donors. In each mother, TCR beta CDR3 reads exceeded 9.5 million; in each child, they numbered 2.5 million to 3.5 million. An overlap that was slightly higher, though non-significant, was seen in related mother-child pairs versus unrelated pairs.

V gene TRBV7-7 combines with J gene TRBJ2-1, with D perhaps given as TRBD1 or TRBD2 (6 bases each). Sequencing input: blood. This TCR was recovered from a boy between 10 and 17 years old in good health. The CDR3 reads CASSLGGGYSYNEQFF. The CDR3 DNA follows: TGTGCTAGCAGCTTAGGAGGGGGTTACTCCTACAATGAGCAGTTCTTC.